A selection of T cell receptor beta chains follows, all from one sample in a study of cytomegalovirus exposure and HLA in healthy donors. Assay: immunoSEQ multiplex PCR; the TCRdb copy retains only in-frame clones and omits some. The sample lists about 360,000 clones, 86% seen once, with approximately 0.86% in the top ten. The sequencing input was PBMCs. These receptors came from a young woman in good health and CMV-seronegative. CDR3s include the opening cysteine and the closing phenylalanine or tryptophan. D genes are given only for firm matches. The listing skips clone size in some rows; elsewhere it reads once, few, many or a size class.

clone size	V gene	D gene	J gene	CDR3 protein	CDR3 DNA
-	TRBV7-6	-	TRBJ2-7	CASSLDGGPSRDEQYF	TGTGCCAGCAGCTTAGATGGGGGCCCGTCGAGGGACGAGCAGTACTTC
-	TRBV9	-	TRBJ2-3	CASSVAGVEADTQYF	TGTGCCAGCAGCGTAGCGGGAGTTGAGGCAGATACGCAGTATTTT
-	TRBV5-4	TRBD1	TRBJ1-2	CASSPGQGAWGYGYTF	TGTGCCAGCAGCCCGGGACAGGGGGCGTGGGGCTATGGCTACACCTTC
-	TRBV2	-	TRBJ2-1	CASSALPLQGNEQFF	TGTGCCAGCAGTGCCCTCCCCCTACAGGGCAATGAGCAGTTCTTC
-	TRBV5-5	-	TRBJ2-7	CASSLDWATYEQYF	TGTGCCAGCAGCCTCGATTGGGCCACCTACGAGCAGTACTTC
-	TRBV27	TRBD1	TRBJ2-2	CASTRDREGANTGELFF	TGTGCCAGCACCCGGGACAGGGAGGGGGCAAACACCGGGGAGCTGTTTTTT
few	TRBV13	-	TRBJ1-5	CASSLGQRPQHF	TGTGCCAGCAGCTTAGGGCAGCGGCCCCAGCATTTT
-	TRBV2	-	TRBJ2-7	CASSYRRALIEQYF	TGTGCCAGCAGCTACAGGAGAGCCCTCATCGAGCAGTACTTC
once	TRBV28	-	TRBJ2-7	CASSLWAGYPGEQYF	TGTGCCAGCAGTTTATGGGCAGGCTATCCGGGAGAGCAGTACTTC
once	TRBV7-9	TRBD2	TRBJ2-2	CAPARGNGELFF	TGTGCCCCTGCGCGGGGGAACGGGGAGCTGTTTTTT
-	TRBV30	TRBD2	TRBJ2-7	CAWTGLAGGVQYF	TGTGCCTGGACTGGACTAGCGGGGGGGGTGCAGTACTTC
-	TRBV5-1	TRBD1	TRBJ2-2	CASSTTGAGELFF	TGCGCCAGCAGCACAACAGGGGCCGGGGAGCTGTTTTTT
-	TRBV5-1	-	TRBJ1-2	CASTPGQFFNYGYTF	TGCGCCAGCACCCCTGGACAGTTTTTTAACTATGGCTACACCTTC
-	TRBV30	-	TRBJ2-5	CAWSPQGQETQYF	TGTGCCTGGAGTCCCCAGGGCCAGGAGACCCAGTACTTC
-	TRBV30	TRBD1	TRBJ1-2	CARISRDRGGYTF	TGTGCCCGTATCTCCCGGGACAGGGGAGGCTACACCTTC
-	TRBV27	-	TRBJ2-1	CASSFGGNHNEQFF	TGTGCCAGCAGTTTCGGCGGGAACCACAATGAGCAGTTCTTC
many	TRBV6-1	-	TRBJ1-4	CASHREEWGGLFF	TGTGCCAGCCACCGGGAGGAGTGGGGCGGACTGTTTTTT
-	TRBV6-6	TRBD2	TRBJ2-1	CASSSTGGRIDEQFF	TGTGCCAGCAGTTCAACGGGGGGGCGAATCGATGAGCAGTTCTTC
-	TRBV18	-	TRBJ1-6	CASSQSGTPALHF	TGTGCCAGCTCACAAAGCGGGACCCCAGCCCTCCACTTT
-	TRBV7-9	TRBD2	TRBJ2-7	CASSPREGPSYEQYF	TGTGCCAGCAGCCCAAGGGAGGGGCCCTCCTACGAGCAGTACTTC
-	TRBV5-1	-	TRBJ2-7	CASSWTALSYEQYF	TGCGCCAGCAGTTGGACAGCCCTCTCCTACGAGCAGTACTTC
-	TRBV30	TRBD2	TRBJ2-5	CAWRVRGGSVETQYF	TGTGCCTGGAGAGTGCGGGGGGGGTCCGTAGAGACCCAGTACTTC
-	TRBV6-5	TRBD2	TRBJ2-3	CATKGTSGTDTQYF	TGTGCCACCAAGGGGACTAGCGGCACAGATACGCAGTATTTT
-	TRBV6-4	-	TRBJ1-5	CASSVGVGNQPQHF	TGTGCCAGCAGTGTAGGGGTTGGCAATCAGCCCCAGCATTTT
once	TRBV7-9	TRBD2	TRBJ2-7	CASSRRTSGPLTRPYEQYF	TGTGCCAGCAGCCGACGGACTAGCGGACCTCTAACCCGCCCCTACGAGCAGTACTTC
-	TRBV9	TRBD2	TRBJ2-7	CASSVGYPRGGIDEQYF	TGTGCCAGCAGCGTCGGCTACCCTCGGGGAGGGATCGACGAGCAGTACTTC
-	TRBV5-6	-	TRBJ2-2	CASSVYRVQNTGELFF	TGTGCCAGCAGCGTCTACAGGGTCCAGAACACCGGGGAGCTGTTTTTT
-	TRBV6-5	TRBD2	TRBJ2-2	CASSLRLAPTGELFF	TGTGCCAGCAGTTTACGACTAGCACCCACCGGGGAGCTGTTTTTT
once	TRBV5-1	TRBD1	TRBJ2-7	CASSLVGTGAYEQYF	TGCGCCAGCAGCTTGGTTGGGACAGGGGCCTACGAGCAGTACTTC
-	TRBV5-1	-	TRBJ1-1	CASGQQGRNTEAFF	TGCGCCAGCGGTCAACAGGGTCGGAACACTGAAGCTTTCTTT
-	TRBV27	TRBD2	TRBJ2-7	CASSLLGLAGAYEQYF	TGTGCCAGCAGTTTATTAGGACTAGCGGGAGCCTACGAGCAGTACTTC
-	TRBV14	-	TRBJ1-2	CASSPLGTSLGGYTF	TGTGCCAGCAGCCCCTTGGGGACATCTCTAGGTGGCTACACCTTC
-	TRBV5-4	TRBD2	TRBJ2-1	CASSLMAGGRKNNEQFF	TGTGCCAGCAGCTTGATGGCGGGGGGGCGAAAAAACAATGAGCAGTTCTTC
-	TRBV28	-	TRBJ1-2	CAIPQGTGYTF	TGTGCCATACCACAGGGAACTGGCTACACCTTC
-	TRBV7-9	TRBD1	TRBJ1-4	CASSLARQGARANEKLFF	TGTGCCAGCAGCTTAGCCCGACAGGGGGCTCGGGCTAATGAAAAACTGTTTTTT
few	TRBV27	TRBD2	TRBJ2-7	CASSGLASGPYEQYF	TGTGCCAGCAGTGGCCTCGCTAGCGGACCCTACGAGCAGTACTTC
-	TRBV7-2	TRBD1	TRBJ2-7	CASSWGQGPSYEQYF	TGTGCCAGCAGCTGGGGACAGGGGCCGTCCTACGAGCAGTACTTC
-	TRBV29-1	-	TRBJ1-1	CSVGRDIPNTEAFF	TGCAGCGTCGGCCGGGACATTCCGAACACTGAAGCTTTCTTT
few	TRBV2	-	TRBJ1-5	CASSESGGIQPQHF	TGTGCCAGCAGTGAGTCGGGGGGAATTCAGCCCCAGCATTTT
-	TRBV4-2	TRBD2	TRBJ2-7	CASSQTQRGAQEQYF	TGTGCCAGCAGCCAAACACAGCGGGGGGCTCAGGAGCAGTACTTC
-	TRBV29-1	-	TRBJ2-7	CSVVQGYEQYF	TGCAGCGTCGTACAGGGCTACGAGCAGTACTTC
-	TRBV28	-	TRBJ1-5	CASSQSLARNQPQHF	TGTGCCAGCAGCCAATCCCTGGCCCGAAATCAGCCCCAGCATTTT
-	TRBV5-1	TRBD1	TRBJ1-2	CASRSGGVSTDYGYTF	TGCGCCAGCAGATCAGGGGGTGTCTCGACGGACTATGGCTACACCTTC
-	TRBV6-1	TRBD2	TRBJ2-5	CASSEILAGGRETQYF	TGTGCCAGCAGTGAGATACTAGCGGGGGGGCGGGAGACCCAGTACTTC
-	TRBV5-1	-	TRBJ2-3	CASSLEVRADTQYF	TGCGCCAGCAGCTTGGAAGTTCGGGCAGATACGCAGTATTTT
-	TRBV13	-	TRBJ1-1	CASADLGPYYTEAFF	TGTGCCAGCGCCGATCTGGGGCCGTATTACACTGAAGCTTTCTTT
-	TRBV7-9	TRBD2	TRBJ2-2	CASSAILGGAHGETGELFF	TGTGCCAGCAGTGCTATCCTCGGGGGGGCCCATGGAGAGACCGGGGAGCTGTTTTTT
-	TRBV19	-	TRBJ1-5	CASSISAREAQPQHF	TGTGCCAGTAGTATTTCGGCCAGGGAGGCTCAGCCCCAGCATTTT
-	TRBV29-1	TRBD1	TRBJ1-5	CSVLLTGEGWVNQPQHF	TGCAGCGTTCTATTGACAGGGGAGGGATGGGTAAATCAGCCCCAGCATTTT
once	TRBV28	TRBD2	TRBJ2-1	CASSFLWRENYNEQFF	TGTGCCAGCAGTTTTCTCTGGCGGGAGAATTACAATGAGCAGTTCTTC
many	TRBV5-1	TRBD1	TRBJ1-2	CASSPGDRHFGYTF	TGCGCCAGCAGCCCGGGGGACAGGCACTTTGGCTACACCTTC
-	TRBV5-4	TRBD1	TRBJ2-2	CASSSSRDRAGELFF	TGTGCCAGCAGCTCGTCCCGGGACAGGGCCGGGGAGCTGTTTTTT
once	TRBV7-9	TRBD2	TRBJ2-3	CASSGTSGDTQYF	TGTGCCAGCAGCGGGACTAGCGGGGATACGCAGTATTTT
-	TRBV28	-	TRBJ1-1	CASSGALNTEAFF	TGTGCCAGCAGTGGGGCCCTGAACACTGAAGCTTTCTTT
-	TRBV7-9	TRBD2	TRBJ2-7	CASSLGLANGREQYF	TGTGCCAGCAGCTTAGGACTAGCGAACGGGAGAGAGCAGTACTTC
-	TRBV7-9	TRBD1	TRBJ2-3	CASSSLQGAKYTDTQYF	TGTGCCAGCAGCTCCCTTCAGGGGGCGAAGTACACAGATACGCAGTATTTT
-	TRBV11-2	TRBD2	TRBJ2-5	CASSAGTSIEETQYF	TGTGCCAGCAGCGCGGGGACTAGCATTGAGGAGACCCAGTACTTC
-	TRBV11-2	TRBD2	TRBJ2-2	CASSPIAGAFGELFF	TGTGCCAGCAGCCCGATAGCGGGAGCGTTCGGGGAGCTGTTTTTT
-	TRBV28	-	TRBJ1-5	CASRYPGHTSNQPQHF	TGTGCCAGCAGATATCCGGGACACACGAGCAATCAGCCCCAGCATTTT
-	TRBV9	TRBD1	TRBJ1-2	CASSATGADYGYTF	TGTGCCAGCAGCGCAACAGGGGCCGACTATGGCTACACCTTC